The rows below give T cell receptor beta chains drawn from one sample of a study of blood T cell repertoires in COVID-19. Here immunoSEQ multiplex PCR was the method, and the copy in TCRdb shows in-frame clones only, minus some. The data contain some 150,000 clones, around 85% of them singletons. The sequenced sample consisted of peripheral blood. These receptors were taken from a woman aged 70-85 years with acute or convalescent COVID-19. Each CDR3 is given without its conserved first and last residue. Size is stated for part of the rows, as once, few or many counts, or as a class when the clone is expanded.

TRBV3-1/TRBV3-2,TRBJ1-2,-,ASSQGIGTGSHGYT
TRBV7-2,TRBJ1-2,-,ASSIYRAENYGYT
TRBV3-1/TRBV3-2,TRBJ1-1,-,ASSLEVGEAF
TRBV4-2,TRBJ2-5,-,ASSQVQGGKGQETQY
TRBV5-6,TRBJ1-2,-,ASSLGTVPNYGYT
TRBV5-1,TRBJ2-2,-,ASSEPSGGNTGELF
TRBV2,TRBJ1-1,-,ASSATGGWTEAF
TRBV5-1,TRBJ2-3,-,ASSLDSGGAGDTQY
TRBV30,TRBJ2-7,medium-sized,AWTRDRVTYEQY
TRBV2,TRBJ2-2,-,ASSGTKGGELF
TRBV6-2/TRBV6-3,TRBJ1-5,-,ASSYSPHRGDSNQPQH
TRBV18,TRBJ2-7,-,ASSPLQGGDEQY
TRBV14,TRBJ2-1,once,ASSQVNLQGYNEQF
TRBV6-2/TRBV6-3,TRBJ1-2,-,ASSPGQGAGGYT
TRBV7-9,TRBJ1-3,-,ASTQDRVRNTIY
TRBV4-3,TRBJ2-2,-,ASPAGIGTGELF
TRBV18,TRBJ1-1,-,ASSPQGGQENTEAF
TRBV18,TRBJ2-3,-,ASSSRGSLAGGMDTQY
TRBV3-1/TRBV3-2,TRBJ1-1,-,ASIRGGAGTEAF
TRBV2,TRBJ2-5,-,ASSPGGEETQY
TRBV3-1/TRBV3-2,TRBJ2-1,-,ASSREDREQF
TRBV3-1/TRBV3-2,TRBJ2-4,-,ASSQDRENIQY
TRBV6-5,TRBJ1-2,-,ASSYSKGQGLGGYT
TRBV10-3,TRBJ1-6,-,AISESYRDRGLSPLH
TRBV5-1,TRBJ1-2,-,ASSHGQGNYGYT
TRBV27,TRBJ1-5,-,ASRATSQGALNQPQH